What follows are 8 T cell receptor beta chains derived from one specimen sequenced in a study of T-cell memory formation after mild COVID-19. TCRdb re-derived calls from the 5' RACE reads in MiXCR, one entry per CDR3 protein. The sample includes about 300,000 distinct CDR3 sequences, roughly a fifth seen only once; the top ten take 21%. Sequenced: PBMCs or a T cell subset sorted from them (not recorded which). Every receptor here comes from a man aged 18 to 30 who had mild COVID-19 (a few samples of this study predate the infection). Cell type and time point are not known.

The gene calls are TRBV15 and TRBJ2-2; D might be TRBD1 (5 bases). The CDR3 sequence is 14 residues long. Germline loops: CDR1 LNHNV, CDR2 YYDKDF (reference sequence). V lost 3 bases to trimming and J lost 4 bases, with 9 bases between them. In nucleotides, the CDR3 is TGTGCCACCAGCAGGCAGGGTGGCACCGGGGAGCTGTTTTTT. Translating gives CATSRQGGTGELFF.

The J gene is TRBJ1-1, the V gene TRBV7-2, with 7 positions matching TRBD1. Germline trimming cut 1 base from V and 4 bases from J; bases unmatched to any gene: 9. CDR1 and CDR2 (germline): SGHTA, FQGNSA. The CDR3 length is 16 residues. This CDR3 is CASSLGQGGGGTEAFF. DNA for the CDR3: TGTGCCAGCAGCTTAGGACAGGGTGGGGGCGGCACTGAAGCTTTCTTT.

This clonotype was observed a few times. This chain uses TRBV4-3 with TRBJ2-5; TRBD1 matches 7 bases. CDR1 is LGHNA, CDR2 YSLEER, per germline. Germline trimming cut 0 bases from V and 4 bases from J; bases unmatched to any gene: 5. The CDR3 runs 15 residues. This CDR3 reads CASSQDDRASETQYF. Written as DNA, the CDR3 is TGCGCCAGCAGCCAAGATGACAGGGCGTCAGAGACCCAGTACTTC.

This clonotype occurred a few times. The chain links TRBV6-5 to TRBJ1-2; D remains unclear. Between the trimmed V and J ends, which lost 0 bases and 3 bases, there was a span of 14 bases. There are 16 residues in the CDR3. Germline CDR1 and CDR2: MNHEY and SVGAGI. The CDR3 region has the DNA TGTGCCAGCAGTTACTCGACTGTGACCGAAGACTATGGCTACACCTTC. This sequence encodes CASSYSTVTEDYGYTF.

This clonotype was seen a few times. The CDR3 region has the DNA TGTGCCAGCAGTCCGGGGGACCCATCAGAGACCCAGTACTTC. Translation: CASSPGDPSETQYF. The genes are TRBV6-5 and TRBJ2-5; D is possibly TRBD2 (6 bases). Trimming removed 5 bases at V and 4 bases at J, with 14 bases between. This CDR3 has 14 amino acids. The germline CDR1 and CDR2 sequences are MNHEY and SVGAGI.

The rearrangement joins TRBV9 to TRBJ1-2, with unresolved D. Germline loops: CDR1 SGDLS, CDR2 YYNGEE. V was cut by 0 bases and J by 3 bases, with 9 bases left in between. The CDR3 is 14 amino acids. CDR3 loop: CASSVAGSDYGYTF. The CDR3 coding sequence is TGTGCCAGCAGCGTAGCCGGGTCTGACTATGGCTACACCTTC.

V and J are TRBV7-9 and TRBJ2-5, with D perhaps TRBD2 (6 bases). Trimming took off 1 base at V and 1 base at J, with 13 bases between the two ends. The germline gives CDR1 SEHNR, CDR2 FQNEAQ (reference sequence). CDR3 size: 16 residues. The CDR3 sequence: CASSLGGEFPQETQYF. The CDR3 DNA follows: TGTGCCAGCAGCTTAGGGGGGGAATTCCCCCAAGAGACCCAGTACTTC.

This clonotype appeared a few times. V is TRBV10-3 and J is TRBJ2-3, with TRBD2 matching 11 bases. The J segment lost 0 bases and the V segment lost 10 bases, leaving 6 bases of the junction unmatched. This CDR3 has 15 residues. CDR1 is ENHRY, CDR2 SYGVKD, per germline. CDR3 nucleotide sequence: TGTGCCAGCGAACGACTAGCGGGGAGCACAGATACGCAGTATTTT. This codes for CASERLAGSTDTQYF.